These 8 T cell receptor beta chains share one sample of origin, sequenced in a study of CD8 T cells in ankylosing spondylitis. One entry per CDR3 protein results from TCRdb running MiXCR on the 5' RACE reads. In the table there are around 770,000 distinct CDR3 sequences, approximately 10% of which are singletons. Their antigens remain unidentified. Study-wide points: What appeared characteristic of ankylosing spondylitis blood was a TCR beta motif of eight highly homologous variants.

Material: blood, either unsorted or a sorted T cell fraction (not recorded which). Receptors originate from a male donor with ankylosing spondylitis.

This sequence joins TRBV6-1 and TRBJ2-7; D unresolved. The CDR3 runs to 14 residues. V was cut by 7 bases and J by 1 base, with 14 bases left in between. Germline V gene lookup returns CDR1 MNHNS and CDR2 SASEGT. CDR3 DNA: TGTGCCAGCAAGGATCTAAGGGTTTCCTACGAGCAGTACTTC. This gives the protein CASKDLRVSYEQYF.

The table lists this clonotype with a few counts. Here the CDR3 reads CAISESRGNTGELFF. In DNA form, the CDR3 reads TGTGCCATCAGTGAGTCTCGGGGGAACACCGGGGAGCTGTTTTTT. The V and J genes are TRBV10-3 and TRBJ2-2, with a tentative D call TRBD2 (5 bases). This CDR3 has 15 amino acids. Germline assignment: CDR1 ENHRY and CDR2 SYGVKD. V was pared by 0 bases and J by 1 base, with 6 bases between.

The chain carries TRBV5-1 and TRBJ1-3; D gene uncertain. Germline lookup yields CDR1 SGHRS and CDR2 YFSETQ. The CDR3 is 13 amino acids. Trimming pared 4 bases from V and 2 bases from J, leaving 7 bases between. The CDR3 DNA reads as TGCGCCAGCAGCCCGGCCCCTGGAAACACCATATATTTT. It specifies CASSPAPGNTIYF.

The CDR3 protein is CASSLSWGRGIEQFF. DNA of the CDR3: TGTGCCAGCAGCTTAAGTTGGGGCCGTGGTATTGAGCAGTTCTTC. This chain uses TRBV7-2 with TRBJ2-1; D is possibly TRBD1 (5 bases). In germline, CDR1 is SGHTA, CDR2 FQGNSA. CDR3 length: 15 amino acids. V was trimmed by 2 bases and J by 9 bases, leaving 17 bases between them.

A few counts support this clonotype. The chain combines TRBV7-8 with TRBJ2-1, with D perhaps given as TRBD1 or TRBD2 (6 bases each). Trimming stripped 2 bases from V and 2 bases from J, with 19 bases between. The CDR3 contains 18 residues. Germline V gives CDR1 SGHVS, CDR2 FQNEAQ. CDR3 protein: CASSLRTTGGYPYNEQFF. CDR3 sequence (DNA): TGTGCCAGCAGCTTAAGGACGACCGGGGGCTATCCCTACAATGAGCAGTTCTTC.

This clonotype was counted only a few times. The chain has TRBV15 and TRBJ2-1; maybe TRBD2 (6 bases). V shed 5 bases and J shed 2 bases, with 10 bases lying between them. The CDR3 totals 14 residues. Germline assignment: CDR1 LNHNV and CDR2 YYDKDF (reference sequence). In DNA, the CDR3 is TGTGCCACCAGCGGCCTAGCGCCCTACAATGAGCAGTTCTTC. Protein product: CATSGLAPYNEQFF.

The rearrangement uses TRBV12-3 or TRBV12-4 and TRBJ1-5; D uncertain. Trimming cost V 6 bases and J 3 bases, with 6 bases left between them. This CDR3 is built from 12 residues. CDR3 residues: CASSPDNQPQHF. In nucleotides, the CDR3 is TGTGCCAGCAGCCCAGACAATCAGCCCCAGCATTTT.

This clonotype was observed a handful of times. The rearrangement joins TRBV4-1 to TRBJ1-4, with D possibly matching TRBD1 (5 bases). Germline V gene data show CDR1 as MGHRA and CDR2 as YSYEKL. V lost 4 bases to trimming and J lost 4 bases, with 13 bases between them. This CDR3 is built from 15 residues. CDR3 amino acids: CASSLLLGGNEKLFF. The CDR3 region has the DNA TGCGCCAGCAGCCTCCTCCTTGGGGGTAATGAAAAACTGTTTTTT.